The rows below give T cell receptor beta chains drawn from one sample of a study of regulatory T cells in long-lasting Graves disease. Via MiXCR, TCRdb re-called the multiplex PCR reads, giving one row per CDR3 protein. In the table there are some 250,000 distinct CDR3 sequences, 15% to 20% of which are singletons. This sample comprised peripheral blood mononuclear cells (PBMCs), obtained at new diagnosis, from a patient treated with antithyroid drugs. The receptors come from a female donor with Graves disease. The CDR3 runs from the conserved cysteine through the conserved F or W. A D gene is named only where the DNA matches it firmly. Rows may omit the clone size; those that give it use once, few, many or a size class.

size	J	V	D	CDR3	DNA
-	TRBJ1-2	TRBV12-3/TRBV12-4	-	CASSPGPNHGYTF	TGTGCCAGCAGTCCCGGACCGAACCATGGCTACACCTTC
few	TRBJ2-5	TRBV10-2	-	CASSESTPQGLKETQYF	TGCGCCAGCAGTGAGTCGACCCCGCAGGGTCTCAAAGAGACCCAGTACTTC
many	TRBJ2-5	TRBV24-1	-	CATSDSLGRIDQETQYF	TGTGCCACCAGTGATTCCCTGGGACGAATTGACCAAGAGACCCAGTACTTC
many	TRBJ2-5	TRBV28	-	CASSPRGSPQETQYF	TGTGCCAGCAGTCCCCGAGGGAGCCCCCAAGAGACCCAGTACTTC
many	TRBJ2-1	TRBV15	-	CATSIHLVANSYNEQFF	TGTGCCACCAGCATACATCTCGTAGCGAACTCCTACAATGAGCAGTTCTTC
many	TRBJ1-2	TRBV12-3/TRBV12-4	TRBD1	CASSMDRGGGYTF	TGTGCCAGCAGCATGGACAGGGGGGGTGGCTACACCTTC
many	TRBJ2-3	TRBV12-3/TRBV12-4	TRBD1	CASSPGTVPRQYF	TGTGCCAGCAGCCCCGGGACAGTCCCGCGGCAGTATTTT
-	TRBJ2-7	TRBV20-1	TRBD2	CSAQTSGNHEQYF	TGCAGTGCTCAGACTAGCGGGAACCACGAGCAGTACTTC
few	TRBJ2-3	TRBV20-1	-	CSARDHLTDTQYF	TGCAGTGCTAGAGATCACCTCACAGATACGCAGTATTTT
many	TRBJ1-1	TRBV14	-	CASSQGTNTEAFF	TGTGCCAGCAGCCAAGGAACCAACACTGAAGCTTTCTTT
-	TRBJ1-4	TRBV20-1	TRBD1	CSATWTGGNEKLFF	TGCAGTGCTACCTGGACAGGGGGCAATGAAAAACTGTTTTTT